This T cell receptor beta chain was found in a study of blood T cell repertoires in COVID-19. Study-level background: Sources were T cells, B-cell-depleted T cells, or PBMCs; the material itself was cDNA or gDNA.

Germline CDR1 reads LGHNT; CDR2 reads FRNRAP. Trimming removed 7 bases from V and 0 bases from J, with 7 bases in between. CDR3 length equals 14 residues. In the study's own analysis: Reference gene primer amplification gave nucleated cell count estimates. Sequencing was performed with immunoSEQ multiplex PCR; in TCRdb, only in-frame clones are kept and a portion is missing. V and J calls and clone size are copied from that table; D and trimming were computed from the DNA. The sample carries some 130,000 clones, about 81% recorded once. The specimen was peripheral blood. The chain joins TRBV12-5 to TRBJ2-6, with unresolved D. This clonotype originated in an elderly woman with acute or convalescent COVID-19. The CDR3 reads CASVRDSGANVLTF. DNA of the CDR3: TGTGCTAGTGTTCGAGACTCTGGGGCCAACGTCCTGACTTTC.